A single sample gave rise to the 30 T cell receptor beta chains below, sequenced in a study of T-cell reconstitution after alpha-beta-depleted transplantation in children. TCRbeta library construction was performed incorporating unique molecular identifiers. TCRdb used MiXCR to reprocess the PCR reads, holding one entry per CDR3 protein. Counted here are about 170,000 distinct CDR3 sequences, 8.5% to 14% occurring once; the ten biggest clones make up around 14%. Source: PBMCs, taken before TCRalphabeta/CD19-depleted stem cell transplant. These receptors came from a boy younger than 10 with acute myeloid leukemia, due to receive a stem cell transplant.

This clonotype was found many times. This chain connects TRBV7-2 to TRBJ2-7; D call uncertain. V was clipped by 2 bases and J by 1 base, with 9 bases between them. The germline V gene has CDR1 SGHTA and CDR2 FQGNSA. The CDR3 totals 14 residues. CDR3 coding DNA: TGTGCCAGCAGCTTATTCGGACCGTCCTACGAGCAGTACGTC. The encoded protein is CASSLFGPSYEQYV.

This clonotype was seen ten or more times. CDR3 nucleotides: TGCAGCGTTTTACTACAGGGTAACGATGAGCAGTTCTTC. This translates into CSVLLQGNDEQFF. This chain uses TRBV29-1 with TRBJ2-1; tentatively, D is TRBD1 (6 bases). The V end was cut by 5 bases, the J end by 8 bases, with 16 bases between. This CDR3 region has 13 residues. Per germline, CDR1 SQVTM and CDR2 ANQGSEA.

The rearrangement links TRBV6-5 to TRBJ2-7; 15 bases agree with TRBD2. This CDR3 spans 17 amino acids. Unmatched junction bases numbered 3, after V lost 3 bases and J lost 0 bases. Germline CDR1 reads MNHEY; CDR2 reads SVGAGI. The DNA of the CDR3 is TGTGCCAGCAGTTATGGGACTAGCGGGAGGAGCTCCTACGAGCAGTACTTC. Amino acid sequence: CASSYGTSGRSSYEQYF.

This clonotype was seen many times. This chain connects TRBV30 to TRBJ1-5; D unclear. The J call is doubtful: the DNA matches TRBJ2-3 better. This CDR3 region has 13 residues. In germline, CDR1 is GTSNPN, CDR2 SVGIG (reference sequence). For the CDR3, the DNA is TGTGCCTGGAGTGTACTCTCCAATCAGCCCCAGTATTTT. Translating it yields CAWSVLSNQPQYF.

This chain joins TRBV27 and TRBJ1-5, with TRBD1 matching over 7 bases. V was clipped by 8 bases and J by 4 bases; unmatched bases: 8. This CDR3 is 14 amino acids long. CDR1 MNHEY and CDR2 SMNVEV come from the germline V gene (reference sequence). CDR3 residues: CASRTTGRNQPQHF. The DNA of the CDR3 is TGTGCCAGCCGAACGACAGGGCGGAATCAGCCCCAGCATTTT.

This clonotype has ten or more counts. CDR3 coding DNA: TGTGCCAGCAGCCCCCGGACCCGGGACTATGGCTACACCTTC. Protein sequence: CASSPRTRDYGYTF. The rearrangement uses TRBV28 and TRBJ1-2; D uncertain. The V end lost 6 bases, the J end lost 3 bases, and 14 bases lay between the germline ends. CDR1 MDHEN and CDR2 SYDVKM come from the germline V gene. CDR3 length: 14 amino acids.

This sequence joins TRBV12-3 or TRBV12-4 and TRBJ2-3; 13 nucleotides match TRBD2. The CDR3 is made up of 18 amino acids. V trimming: 8 bases; J trimming: 0 bases; junction bases outside the gene matches: 11. The CDR3 spells CASCSTSGGDSSTDTQYF. The CDR3 nucleotides are TGTGCCAGCTGTTCCACTAGCGGGGGGGATTCTAGCACAGATACGCAGTATTTT.

The sample holds many counts of this clonotype. The chain carries TRBV11-2 and TRBJ2-7; D may be TRBD1 (5 bases). The V end lost 0 bases, the J end lost 2 bases, and 14 bases lay between the germline ends. Germline V gives CDR1 SGHAT, CDR2 FQNNGV. CDR3 size: 16 residues. CDR3 loop: CASSLDTTVHPYEQYV. As DNA, the CDR3 is TGTGCCAGCAGCTTAGACACGACAGTTCACCCCTACGAGCAGTACGTC.

This clonotype was counted many times. V gene TRBV7-6 combines with J gene TRBJ2-1; the match to TRBD1 covers 9 bases. This CDR3 has 17 amino acids. The germline CDR1 and CDR2 sequences are SGHVS and FNYEAQ. J lost 5 bases, V lost 0 bases, and 8 bases had no gene match. This CDR3 reads CASSLAGQGPSNNEQFF. For the CDR3, the DNA is TGTGCCAGCAGCTTAGCGGGACAGGGTCCGAGTAACAATGAGCAGTTCTTC.

The table lists this clonotype with many counts. The chain uses TRBV20-1 and TRBJ1-6; D gene unclear. V was cut by 0 bases and J by 3 bases, with 6 bases left in between. CDR3 length: 14 amino acids. CDR1 is DFQATT, CDR2 SNEGSKA, per germline (reference sequence). The CDR3 loop is CSAREGSYNSPLHF. CDR3 DNA sequence: TGCAGTGCTAGAGAGGGAAGCTATAATTCACCCCTCCACTTT.

This clonotype has at least ten counts. The chain carries TRBV29-1 and TRBJ2-5; the D gene could be TRBD1 or TRBD2 (6 bases each). The germline V gene encodes CDR1 SQVTM and CDR2 ANQGSEA. V was cut by 1 base and J by 4 bases, with 10 bases left in between. The CDR3 has 13 amino acids. CDR3 in amino acids: CSVEAGAPETQYF. CDR3 nucleotide sequence: TGCAGCGTTGAAGCGGGGGCCCCAGAGACCCAGTACTTC.

This clonotype was seen at least ten times. The chain couples TRBV20-1 to TRBJ2-3, with D perhaps TRBD2 (5 bases). The CDR3 spans 13 residues. Trimming removed 4 bases at V and 7 bases at J, with 15 bases between. Germline V gene data show CDR1 as DFQATT and CDR2 as SNEGSKA (reference sequence). The DNA of the CDR3 is TGCAGTGCTATCGGACCTCTCGGGAATACGCAGTATTTT. Residues: CSAIGPLGNTQYF.

The sample holds many counts of this clonotype. The chain is built from TRBV4-2 and TRBJ1-3, with no clear D. V gave up 0 bases and J gave up 0 bases, with 3 bases separating them. The CDR3 runs to 14 residues. Germline assignment: CDR1 LGHNA and CDR2 YNFKEQ. The CDR3 sequence is CASSQDTSGNTIYF. CDR3 DNA: TGTGCCAGCAGCCAAGATACCTCTGGAAACACCATATATTTT.

The V call is TRBV4-2, the J call TRBJ2-1, with D uncertain. The CDR3 is 13 amino acids. Germline CDR1 is LGHNA and CDR2 is YNFKEQ. V lost 1 base and J lost 4, with 5 bases in between. CDR3 residues: CASSQGLYNEQFF. CDR3 nucleotides: TGTGCCAGCAGCCAAGGGTTGTACAATGAGCAGTTCTTC.

There are many counts of this clonotype. This chain links TRBV11-2 with TRBJ1-2; D call uncertain. The CDR3 has 14 residues. The V end was cut by 3 bases, the J end by 5 bases, with 13 bases between. The germline V gene encodes CDR1 SGHAT and CDR2 FQNNGV. CDR3 sequence (DNA): TGTGCCAGCAGCTTCTTTAGGAGAGGGTATGGCTACACCTTC. It codes for CASSFFRRGYGYTF.

This clonotype was picked up many times. The J gene is TRBJ2-1, the V gene TRBV15; no firm D call. Germline values: CDR1 LNHNV, CDR2 YYDKDF (reference sequence). There are 12 residues in the CDR3. The V end was cut by 5 bases, the J end by 10 bases, with 12 bases between. CDR3 sequence: CATSESGNEQFF. The CDR3 DNA is TGTGCCACCAGCGAATCAGGTAACGAGCAGTTCTTC.

This clonotype was counted ten times or more. The J gene is TRBJ1-5, the V gene TRBV10-3, with D possibly matching TRBD1 (5 bases). This CDR3 has 13 amino acids. Germline CDR1 ENHRY, CDR2 SYGVKD. V shed 4 bases and J shed 3 bases, with 7 bases lying between them. CDR3 protein: CAISGQSNQPQHF. The DNA for the CDR3 is TGTGCCATCAGTGGACAGTCCAATCAGCCCCAGCATTTT.

In its sample, this clonotype was seen many times. This sequence joins TRBV7-8 and TRBJ1-2; the D gene is possibly TRBD1 (5 bases). This CDR3 has 15 residues. In germline, CDR1 is SGHVS, CDR2 FQNEAQ. The V end was cut by 1 base, the J end by 2 bases, with 11 bases between. CDR3 coding DNA: TGTGCCAGCAGCTTAGAGGGGCAACTCAACTATGGCTACACCTTC. The encoded protein is CASSLEGQLNYGYTF.

At least ten counts were recorded for this clonotype. The rearrangement links TRBV20-1 to TRBJ2-1; TRBD2 agrees at 13 bases. The CDR3 is 15 amino acids. With V trimmed by 3 bases and J by 8 bases, 7 bases remained unmatched. Germline assignment: CDR1 DFQATT and CDR2 SNEGSKA (reference sequence). In nucleotides, the CDR3 is TGCAGTGCTAGGGGGACTAGCGGGAATAGGGATGAGCAGTTCTTC. It encodes CSARGTSGNRDEQFF.

This clonotype was found many times. This chain connects TRBV5-1 to TRBJ1-1; 7 nucleotides match TRBD1. The germline V gene encodes CDR1 SGHRS and CDR2 YFSETQ. The CDR3 is 12 residues long. V lost 3 bases and J lost 6; bases outside the gene matches: 2. Written as DNA, the CDR3 is TGCGCCAGCAGCTCGGGACAGCCTGAAGCTTTCTTT. It yields the protein CASSSGQPEAFF.

For this clonotype: Being one base from a much bigger clone, this may be a read error. The chain couples TRBV20-1 to TRBJ1-2; the D is unclear. The CDR3 spans 10 residues. The germline CDR1 and CDR2 sequences are DFQATT and SNEGSKA (reference sequence). V shed 1 base and J shed 8 bases, with 5 bases lying between them. CDR3 bases: TGCAGTGCTAGAGTAGACGGCTACACCTTC. This codes for CSARVDGYTF.

In regard to this clonotype: Being one base from a much bigger clone, this may be a read error. The V and J genes are TRBV27 and TRBJ2-1, with TRBD2 identical over 10 bases. CDR1 and CDR2 (germline): MNHEY, SMNVEV (reference sequence). The trim removed 8 bases at V and 8 bases at J, leaving 6 bases unmatched. CDR3 size: 13 residues. The CDR3 region is CASSSGRNDEQFF. The CDR3 DNA sequence: TGTGCCAGCTCTAGCGGGAGAAACGATGAGCAGTTCTTC.

This clonotype was seen a few times. V is TRBV5-1 and J is TRBJ1-1; D is uncertain. Trimming took 7 bases from V and 0 from J, leaving 16 bases between them. CDR3 size: 15 residues. Germline CDR1 reads SGHRS; CDR2 reads YFSETQ. The CDR3 here is CASVRQAGMNTEAFF. The CDR3 DNA reads TGCGCCAGCGTTCGTCAGGCGGGGATGAACACTGAAGCTTTCTTT.

This clonotype was detected ten times or more. The chain is built from TRBV10-3 and TRBJ1-2, with D possibly being TRBD1 (6 bases). The CDR3 sequence is 16 residues long. V lost 6 bases and J 2 bases, leaving 19 bases between the germline ends. Germline loops: CDR1 ENHRY, CDR2 SYGVKD. The CDR3 nucleotides read TGTGCCATCAGGGCACGGGACACCTACTCAAACTATGGCTACACCTTC. Its translation: CAIRARDTYSNYGYTF.

Many counts were recorded for this clonotype. The chain uses TRBV3-1 and TRBJ1-2; tentative D call: TRBD1 (5 bases). CDR1 is LGHDT, CDR2 YNNKEL, per germline (reference sequence). V was clipped by 2 bases and J by 0 bases, with 7 bases between them. The CDR3 extends over 14 amino acids. The CDR3: CASSQTGANYGYTF. CDR3 coding DNA: TGTGCCAGCAGCCAAACAGGTGCTAACTATGGCTACACCTTC.

In its sample, this clonotype was seen many times. This rearrangement joins TRBV5-1 to TRBJ1-1, with unresolved D. V was cut by 5 bases and J by 11 bases, with 19 bases left in between. This CDR3 has 13 amino acids. Germline-derived CDR1 and CDR2 are SGHRS and YFSETQ. CDR3 sequence reads: CASSPGLGETAFF. In nucleotides, the CDR3 is TGCGCCAGCAGTCCTGGTCTTGGAGAGACGGCTTTCTTT. Filled out from reference TRBV5-1 and TRBJ1-1, the complete variable domain reads KAGVTQTPRYLIKTRGQQVTLSCSPISGHRSVSWYQQTPGQGLQFLFEYFSETQRNKGNFPGRFSGRQFSNSRSEMNVSTLELGDSALYLCASSPGLGETAFFGQGTRLTVV.

This clonotype was seen ten or more times. This CDR3 is missing its conserved last phenylalanine or tryptophan, likely due to a read error. The limits of the CDR3 on the DNA are not certain, so only TCRdb's listed CDR3 is given. The chain combines TRBV20-1 with TRBJ2-1; the listed D gene, TRBD2, was not tested against the DNA. The germline V gene encodes CDR1 DFQATT and CDR2 SNEGSKA (reference sequence). From its first to its last residue, the CDR3 has 11 amino acids. The CDR3 here is CSARGVSGWGV.

This clonotype was observed many times. The genes are TRBV21-1 and TRBJ1-5; TRBD1, as called in the table, went unchecked against the DNA. TRBV21-1 has pseudogene status. This CDR3 is 15 amino acids long. The CDR3 region is CASSGGGPVFLPQHF. The CDR3 DNA reads as TGTGCCAGCAGCGGGGGGGGGCCCGTCTTCTTGCCCCAGCATTTT.

On this clonotype: It may be a read error: a sequence one base away is much more abundant. The V and J genes are TRBV7-8 and TRBJ1-2; the D is unclear. The CDR3 length is 15 residues. Germline V gives CDR1 SGHVS, CDR2 FQNEAQ. In DNA form, the CDR3 reads TGTGCCAGCAGCGGTAGATGGCTGCTTAACTATGGCCACACCTTC. The encoded protein is CASSGRWLLNYGHTF.

This clonotype was seen ten or more times. The chain has TRBV20-1 and TRBJ1-1; D remains unclear. Between the trimmed V and J ends, which lost 6 bases and 1 base, there was a span of 12 bases. CDR1 and CDR2 from the germline V gene are DFQATT and SNEGSKA (reference sequence). There are 13 residues in the CDR3. This CDR3 reads CSALRFSNTEAFF. The CDR3 DNA reads TGCAGTGCCCTCAGGTTCTCGAACACTGAAGCTTTCTTT.